This TCR beta chain stems from a study of cytomegalovirus exposure and HLA in healthy donors (dated by TCRdb to 2016 to 2017). A note on the overall study: An earlier analysis of about 560 of the donors reported about 280 Gb of sequence data and roughly 120 million unique TCR beta sequences obtained from about 179 million T cells. An early release covering about 600 HLA-typed donors comprised about 310 gigabases of sequencing data and around 86 million unique TCR sequences. Of the approximately 370 genotyped donors, 75% to 85% were placed in the genetic ancestry cluster associated with self-reported Caucasian donors. The study aimed to test whether signatures of past pathogen exposure could be identified by cataloging public T cell receptors. The study used immunosequencing to profile the T cell repertoires of approximately 630 subjects and linked those repertoires to cytomegalovirus serostatus. A separate validation cohort of 90 to 150 different subjects was used in addition to the approximately 640-subject first cohort. To predict cytomegalovirus infection status, the study brought together high-throughput TCR immunosequencing, statistical association of individual TCRs with disease status, and machine learning. To study patterns of TCR occurrence, a later analysis re-analyzed previously published TCR beta repertoires from under 750 donors and added high-resolution HLA genotyping. Rather than using new phenotypic data, the later analysis identified candidate immune exposures from TCR beta sequences and from how often those sequences occurred across donors. In an earlier analysis of 500 to 650 of the donors, high-throughput TCR beta sequencing was used to judge whether each TCR beta V gene segment behaved as functional or pseudogenic. Donor age, sex, ethnicity and CMV serostatus were compiled alongside the repertoire data. A later genetic analysis used genome-wide SNP genotypes for about 65% of the 666 donors, treating that subset as a discovery cohort. All discovery cohort repertoires had been generated on a single sequencing platform. Class I and class II HLA loci were covered by the typing at four-digit resolution. Typing coverage differed by locus: A, B, C, DRB1 and DQB1 were typed in about 620-630 donors, DQA1 in about 510, DPA1 in around 610, and DPB1 in roughly 450. Four or five DR-DQ haplotypes were handled as single units for association and clustering, since linkage in the cohort was strong. Among some 400 genotyped donors of the cohort, an average of around 250,000 unique TCR beta nucleotide sequences was sequenced per donor, of which 15% to 20% were non-productive. Results and caveats for the whole study, not just this receptor: Assigning TCR associations to individual alleles was difficult when HLA alleles, especially DR and DQ, strongly co-occurred. In a later analysis, several top co-occurrence clusters were reported to appear linked to parvovirus B19, influenza, CMV and Epstein-Barr virus. Immune exposure information for the cohort was limited to CMV serostatus. A later analysis found that HLA-associated TCR beta chains were more clonally expanded and had lower generation probabilities than equally common non-associated chains. Linkage disequilibrium might explain the correlated functional status among segregating V segments, but an unknown experimental factor could not be ruled out. The sequencing pipeline was judged likely to have produced a cluster of highly shared sequence variants as a technical artifact. Compared with the roughly 720-donor mean, donors in an Asian-associated ancestry cluster had fewer N-insertions in productive TCRs, according to a later genetic analysis. In a later analysis, the rate of TCR association differed among HLA loci, with DRB1 alleles having the most associated TCRs and HLA-C alleles having the fewest. The authors suggested that the approach could potentially be extended to other disease states and immunological phenotypes. In vitro tests confirmed that a few of the cytomegalovirus-associated TCR beta chains recognize cytomegalovirus antigens. Over 15 rarely observed V segments, including chromosome 9 orphons, were excluded from the earlier analysis of about 500 of the donors because counts were too low. The study gave a list of 150 to 200 TCR beta chains associated with cytomegalovirus. In a later analysis, 15,000 to 20,000 TCR beta sequences were associated with specific HLA alleles at a false discovery rate of 0.05. The presence/absence analyses assumed that sequencing depth was roughly uniform across donors, and that assumption may not be true. Because HLA typing was missing for some donors at each locus, association tests included only the typed subset. An association between a missense DCLRE1C variant and V-gene and J-gene trimming of TCR beta chains was found in a later genetic analysis and replicated in an independent cohort. A further reported finding was that TCR beta sequences accurately predicted the HLA-A and HLA-B alleles for most subjects in the first cohort. Because the 87-base-pair reads could not distinguish some IMGT-functional V segments, including TRBV6-2 and TRBV6-3, those segments were excluded. In this cohort, only TCR beta chains were sequenced, and detectable features were limited by the absence of alpha or paired-chain data. The classifier was reported to diagnose cytomegalovirus status with high specificity and sensitivity in both the original cohort and the validation cohort. Most TCR sequences were seen in very few donors, while some public TCRs were found in many individuals. According to a later analysis, most CMV-associated TCR beta chains appeared to be HLA-restricted, and the HLA associations seemed to be driven largely by CMV exposure. An earlier analysis of some 560 of the donors showed that most TCR beta V segments appeared in productive rearrangements either about 90% or about 30% of the time, which broadly matched IMGT annotations.

The cysteine opens and the phenylalanine closes a CDR3 of 11 amino acids. Only CDR3 DNA is held: 33 bases, read in frame from base 1. Per the germline V gene (reference sequence), GTSNPN is the CDR1 and SVGIG is the CDR2. Cut back by 0 bases and 15 bases, the V and J ends lie 12 bases apart. The method behind the library was the immunoSEQ multiplex PCR assay. For the multiplex PCR, a mixture combining 60 forward primers for TCR Vbeta segments and 13 reverse primers for TCR Jbeta segments was used. Amplification of the CDR3 region of rearranged TCR beta genes was performed with a multiplex PCR assay on genomic DNA. On the Illumina HiSeq System, the amplified TCR beta libraries were sequenced as 87-base-pair reads. Per the authors' processing: A later analysis counted tens of millions of unique TCR beta chains across the 640 or so repertoires, and 9 million to 14 million of these chains were shared by at least two donors. Raw reads were error-corrected and collapsed into unique sequences with a nearest-neighbor algorithm that merged closely related sequences to remove PCR and sequencing errors. V, D and J gene segments were assigned by aligning CDR3 sequences to IMGT reference sequences. For a sequence to be retained, at least a six-nucleotide match to both a V gene segment and a J gene segment was required. A rearrangement was called productive if the CDR3 had no stop codons and remained in frame with V and J, and every other rearrangement was called non-productive. CDR3 was defined by IMGT convention, running from the second conserved V-encoded cysteine to the conserved J-encoded phenylalanine. Sequences without an unambiguous match to a single V gene segment were excluded from the earlier analysis of several hundred of the donors. An earlier analysis of a few hundred of the donors called V segments functional above 56.7% productive rearrangements and segregating when the between-donor standard deviation exceeded 5%. To diagnose cytomegalovirus status from the catalog of TCR beta chain sequences, a statistical classification framework was built. In a later analysis, V and J genes were assigned by comparing TCR nucleotide sequences against IMGT/GENE-DB human TR gene sequences. In a later analysis, CDR3 sequences and most-parsimonious VDJ recombination scenarios were assigned using the TCRdist pipeline. In a later analysis, each TCR beta chain was defined by its CDR3 amino acid sequence together with its V-gene family, and reads without a unique V-gene family were excluded. As a way to deal with suspected cross-contamination and a sequencing artifact, a later analysis dropped 450 to 700 nucleotide sequences that were highly shared and had low generation probability. In a later analysis, a clonal expansion index was calculated for each public chain from normalized within-repertoire ranks of inferred template counts. In a later analysis, generation probabilities were computed with a VDJ recombination model fitted to out-of-frame rearrangements, and the resulting probabilities were checked against IGoR. In a later analysis, hypergeometric tests were used to score TCR-TCR, TCR-HLA and TCR-CMV co-occurrence, with a repertoire-size bias correction applied to TCR pairs. A later analysis estimated false discovery rates by permuting HLA or CMV assignments 20 times. In a later analysis, co-occurring TCRs were grouped using DBSCAN, with TCRdist sequence similarity added in when clustering inside HLA-allele-positive subsets. Co-occurrence clustering excluded repertoires with fewer than 30,000 or more than 120,000 public chains, plus five with anomalous nucleotide sharing. The clones in this table, taken by TCRdb from immuneACCESS, are in-frame only. Not every clone is retained; where verified, under half of the shortfall comes from an unresolved V gene, and the cause of the rest is unknown. V and J calls and clone size are given by that table; D and trimming were obtained from the DNA. The sample records about 190,000 clones, less than 85% of which are singletons. The top ten clones comprise under 5% of the sample.

A remark on this clone: This receptor's antigen is unknown. Base qualities were left out, and no much larger clone turns up one base away.

The cohort was made up of approximately 670 healthy bone marrow donors. Cohort members were all nominally healthy when sampled, although unrecorded immune exposures were likely present. The donor was CMV seropositive and belonged to the group of 250 to 350 seropositive cohort members. A peripheral blood sample was collected from each donor, and TCR beta sequencing was performed on peripheral blood mononuclear cells. The Qiagen DNeasy Blood Extraction Kit was used to extract genomic DNA from the blood cell samples. The clonotype comes from a man aged 25 to 40 in good health and CMV-seropositive. Sequences were obtained from PBMCs. The chain uses TRBV30 and TRBJ2-1; perhaps TRBD2 is the D gene, with 5 bases matching. The DNA sequence is TGTGCCTGGAGTGTCGGGAAGAGACCGTTCTTC. Its amino acids are CAWSVGKRPFF.